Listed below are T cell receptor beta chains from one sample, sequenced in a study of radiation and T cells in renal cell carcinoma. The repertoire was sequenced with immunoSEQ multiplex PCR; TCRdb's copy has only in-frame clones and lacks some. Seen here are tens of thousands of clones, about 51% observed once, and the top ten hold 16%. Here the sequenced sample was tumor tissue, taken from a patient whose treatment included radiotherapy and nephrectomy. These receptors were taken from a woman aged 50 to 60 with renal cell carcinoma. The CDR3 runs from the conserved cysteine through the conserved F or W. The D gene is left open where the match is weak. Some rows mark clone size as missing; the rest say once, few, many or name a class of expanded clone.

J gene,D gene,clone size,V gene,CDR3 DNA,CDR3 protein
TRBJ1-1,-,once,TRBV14,TGTGCCAGCAGCCCATGGGGCACTGAAGCTTTCTTT,CASSPWGTEAFF
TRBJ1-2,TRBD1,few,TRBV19,TGTGCCAGTAGTATTGCGGTAACAGGGGCCGATGGCTACACCTTC,CASSIAVTGADGYTF
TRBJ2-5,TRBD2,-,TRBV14,TGTGCCAGCAGCCAACTAGCGGAAGAGACCCAGTACTTC,CASSQLAEETQYF
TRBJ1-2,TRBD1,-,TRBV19,TGTGCCAGTAGTATAACGGGCCCCGACAGGGCTGTACGCCTTCAGGATGGCTACACCTTC,CASSITGPDRAVRLQDGYTF
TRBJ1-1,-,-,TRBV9,TGTGCCAGCAGCGGGACTGCAGGGTCAACTGAAGCTTTCTTT,CASSGTAGSTEAFF
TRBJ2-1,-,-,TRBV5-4,TGTGCCAGCAGCCAAGAGGAGGGTAGAATCAATGAGCAGTTCTTC,CASSQEEGRINEQFF
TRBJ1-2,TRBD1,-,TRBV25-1,TGTGCCAGCATTACAGGGGGCTATGGCTACACCTTC,CASITGGYGYTF
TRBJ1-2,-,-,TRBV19,TGTGCCAGTACTCAGGGATACTATGGCTACACCTTC,CASTQGYYGYTF
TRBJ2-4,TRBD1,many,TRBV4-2,TGTGCCAGCAGCCAAGATACAGGGGAAAACATTCAGTACTTC,CASSQDTGENIQYF
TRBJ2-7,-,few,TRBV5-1,TGCGCCAGCAGCGGATACTACAGTTCCCCCTTTTCCTACGAGCAGTACTTC,CASSGYYSSPFSYEQYF
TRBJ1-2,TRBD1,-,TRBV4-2,TGTGCCAGCAGCAGGGACAGGGACTATGGCTACACCTTC,CASSRDRDYGYTF